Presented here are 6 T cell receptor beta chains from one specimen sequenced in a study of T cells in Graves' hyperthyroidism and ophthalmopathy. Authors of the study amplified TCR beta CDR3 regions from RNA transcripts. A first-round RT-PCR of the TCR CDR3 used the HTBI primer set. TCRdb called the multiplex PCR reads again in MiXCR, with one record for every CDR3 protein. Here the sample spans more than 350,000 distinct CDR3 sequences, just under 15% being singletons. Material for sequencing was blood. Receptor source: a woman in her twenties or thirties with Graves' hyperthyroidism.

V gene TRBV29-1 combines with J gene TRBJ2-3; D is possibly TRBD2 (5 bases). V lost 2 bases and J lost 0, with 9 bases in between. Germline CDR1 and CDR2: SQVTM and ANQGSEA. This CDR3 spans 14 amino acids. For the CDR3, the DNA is TGCAGCGTTGAATTTCAGCGGAGCACAGATACGCAGTATTTT. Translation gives CSVEFQRSTDTQYF.

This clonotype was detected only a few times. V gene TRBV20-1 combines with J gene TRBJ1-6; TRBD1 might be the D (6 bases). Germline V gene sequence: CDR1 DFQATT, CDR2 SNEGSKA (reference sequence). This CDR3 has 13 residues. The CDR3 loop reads CSVTQGTGSPLHF. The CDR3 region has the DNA TGCAGCGTTACCCAGGGGACGGGTTCACCCCTCCACTTT.

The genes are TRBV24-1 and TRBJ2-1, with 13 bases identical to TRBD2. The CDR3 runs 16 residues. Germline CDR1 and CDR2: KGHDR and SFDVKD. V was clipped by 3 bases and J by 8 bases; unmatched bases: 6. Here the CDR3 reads CATSDRTSGSRDEQFF. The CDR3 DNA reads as TGTGCCACCAGTGATAGGACTAGCGGGAGTCGGGATGAGCAGTTCTTC.

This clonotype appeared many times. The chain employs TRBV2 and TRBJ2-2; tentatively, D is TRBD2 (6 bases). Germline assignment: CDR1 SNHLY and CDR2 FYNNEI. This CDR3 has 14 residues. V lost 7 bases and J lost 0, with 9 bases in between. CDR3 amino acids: CASKSGSNTGELFF. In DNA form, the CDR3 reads TGTGCCAGCAAAAGCGGGTCGAACACCGGGGAGCTGTTTTTT.

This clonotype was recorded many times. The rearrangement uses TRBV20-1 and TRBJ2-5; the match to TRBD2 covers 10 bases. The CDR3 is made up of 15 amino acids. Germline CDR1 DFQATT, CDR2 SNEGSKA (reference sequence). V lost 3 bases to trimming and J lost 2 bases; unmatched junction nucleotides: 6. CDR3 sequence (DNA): TGCAGTGCTAGTTCGGCTAGCGGGGGACAAGAGACCCAGTACTTC. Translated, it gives CSASSASGGQETQYF.

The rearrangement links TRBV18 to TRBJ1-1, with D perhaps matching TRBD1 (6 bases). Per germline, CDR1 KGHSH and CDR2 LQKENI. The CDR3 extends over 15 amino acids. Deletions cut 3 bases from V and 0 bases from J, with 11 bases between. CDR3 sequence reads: CASSPSDSLNTEAFF. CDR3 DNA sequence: TGTGCCAGCTCACCTTCGGACAGTTTGAACACTGAAGCTTTCTTT.